These 10 T cell receptor beta chains originate from one sample sequenced in a study of regulatory T cells in long-lasting Graves disease. The time point is: newly diagnosed GD, antithyroid drugs for less than 3 months. Researchers made the TCR library from RNA that was extracted from PBMCs. For TCR beta, libraries came from iRepertoire HTBI primers and Arm-PCR of CDR3 regions. MiXCR, run by TCRdb on the multiplex PCR reads, gives a single entry per CDR3 protein. This table has around 400,000 distinct CDR3 sequences, less than 20% appearing once. Material: peripheral blood mononuclear cells (PBMCs), obtained at new diagnosis, from a patient treated with antithyroid drugs. All receptors come from a female donor with Graves disease.

The CDR3 here is CAWSASNTGELFF. The CDR3 bases are TGTGCCTGGAGCGCTAGTAACACCGGGGAGCTGTTTTTT. The rearrangement joins TRBV30 to TRBJ2-2; D uncertain. Per germline, CDR1 GTSNPN and CDR2 SVGIG (reference sequence). V was pared by 3 bases and J by 2 bases, with 7 bases between. The CDR3 is 13 residues long.

This clonotype was seen many times. The chain employs TRBV2 and TRBJ2-1; D may match TRBD1 or TRBD2 (6 bases each). The CDR3 sequence is 14 residues long. Trimming left V 10 bases short and J 1 base short, with 14 bases between. Per the germline V gene, CDR1 is SNHLY and CDR2 is FYNNEI. CDR3 in amino acids: CATKEGGSYNEQFF. The DNA for the CDR3 is TGTGCCACTAAGGAGGGGGGATCCTACAATGAGCAGTTCTTC.

This clonotype was recorded at least ten times. The chain joins TRBV11-2 to TRBJ1-1; weak D call: TRBD1 (6 bases). V was trimmed by 5 bases and J by 6 bases, leaving 19 bases between them. The germline CDR1 and CDR2 sequences are SGHAT and FQNNGV. The CDR3 covers 15 residues. As DNA, the CDR3 is TGTGCCAGCAGCCCGACCACAGGGCGTCGGGCTGAAGCTTTCTTT. Translated: CASSPTTGRRAEAFF.

This clonotype showed up many times. The CDR3 DNA reads TGTGCCAGCAGTTTATCTGGTCAAGGGGCCTCCTACGAGCAGTACTTC. It codes for CASSLSGQGASYEQYF. V usage is TRBV27 and J usage is TRBJ2-7; weak D call: TRBD1 (5 bases). In germline, CDR1 is MNHEY, CDR2 SMNVEV (reference sequence). The CDR3 consists of 16 residues. V was cut by 0 bases and J by 0 bases, with 12 bases left in between.

This clonotype has only a few counts. The chain joins TRBV27 to TRBJ1-6, with 10 bases matching TRBD1. The CDR3 is made up of 16 amino acids. V lost 8 bases to trimming and J lost 7 bases; unmatched junction nucleotides: 11. The germline gives CDR1 MNHEY, CDR2 SMNVEV (reference sequence). CDR3 nucleotide sequence: TGTGCCAGCGCGGACGGGACAGGGGCTATAAATTCACCCCTCCACTTT. This encodes CASADGTGAINSPLHF.

The V gene is TRBV27, the J gene TRBJ1-5, with D perhaps TRBD1 (5 bases). The CDR3 has 15 amino acids. The germline V and J ends were trimmed by 4 bases and 6 bases, with 16 bases remaining between them. Germline CDR1 MNHEY, CDR2 SMNVEV (reference sequence). The CDR3 bases are TGTGCCAGCAGTTCAATCCAGGGTAGTCTTCAGCCCCAGCATTTT. Translated, it gives CASSSIQGSLQPQHF.

The table lists this clonotype with many counts. The V call is TRBV3-1, the J call TRBJ2-1; possible D gene TRBD2, 6 bases. V lost 4 bases and J 3 bases, leaving 16 bases between the germline ends. The CDR3 has 16 amino acids. In germline, CDR1 is LGHDT, CDR2 YNNKEL (reference sequence). The DNA for the CDR3 is TGTGCCAGCAGCCCCTCGGAGCTAGCGAGCTACAATGAGCAGTTCTTC. Encoded protein: CASSPSELASYNEQFF.

V and J are TRBV24-1 and TRBJ1-1; TRBD1 might be the D (5 bases). CDR1 and CDR2 from the germline V gene are KGHDR and SFDVKD. The V gene lost 0 bases and the J gene lost 3 bases, with 10 bases spanning the gap. The CDR3 loop spans 15 amino acids. The CDR3 is CATSDLGTPDTEAFF. CDR3 coding DNA: TGTGCCACCAGTGATTTGGGGACCCCAGACACTGAAGCTTTCTTT.

This clonotype was seen repeatedly, ten times or more. The chain links TRBV6-2 or TRBV6-3 to TRBJ1-6; 7 positions match TRBD1. The CDR3 covers 15 residues. The germline V gene has CDR1 MNHEY and CDR2 SVGEGT. With V trimmed by 2 bases and J by 5 bases, 3 bases remained unmatched. This CDR3 reads CASSYNRGDNSPLHF. CDR3 coding DNA: TGTGCCAGCAGTTACAACAGGGGCGATAATTCACCCCTCCACTTT.

This clonotype was recorded many times. V gene TRBV29-1 combines with J gene TRBJ2-3; D may correspond to TRBD1 or TRBD2 (5 bases each). Trimming removed 5 bases from V and 3 bases from J, with 9 bases in between. This CDR3 spans 12 amino acids. Germline CDR1 is SQVTM and CDR2 is ANQGSEA. The CDR3 here is CSVSGQTDTQYF. DNA of the CDR3: TGCAGCGTTTCGGGGCAGACAGATACGCAGTATTTT.